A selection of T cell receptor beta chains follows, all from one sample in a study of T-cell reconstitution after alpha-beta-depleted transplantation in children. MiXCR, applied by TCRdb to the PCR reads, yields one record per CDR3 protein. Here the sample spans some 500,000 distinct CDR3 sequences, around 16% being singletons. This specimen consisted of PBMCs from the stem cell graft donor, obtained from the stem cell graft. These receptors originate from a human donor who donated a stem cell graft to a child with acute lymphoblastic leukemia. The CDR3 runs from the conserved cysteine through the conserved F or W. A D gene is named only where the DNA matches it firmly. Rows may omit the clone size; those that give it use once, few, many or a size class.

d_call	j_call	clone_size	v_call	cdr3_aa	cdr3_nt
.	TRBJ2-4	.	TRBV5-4	CASRPSGAKNIQYF	TGTGCCAGCAGACCTTCAGGAGCCAAAAACATTCAGTACTTC
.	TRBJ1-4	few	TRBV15	CATSRAKGTTNEKLFF	TGTGCCACCAGCAGAGCTAAGGGTACAACTAATGAAAAACTGTTTTTT
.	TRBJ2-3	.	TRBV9	CASSEDPRSLTQYF	TGTGCCAGCAGCGAGGACCCTCGCTCCCTCACGCAGTATTTT
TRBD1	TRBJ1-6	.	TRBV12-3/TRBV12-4	CASTGTGGRNSPLHF	TGTGCCAGCACCGGGACAGGGGGCCGGAATTCACCCCTCCACTTT
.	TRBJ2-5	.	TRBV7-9	CASSLPGAETQYF	TGTGCCAGCAGCTTACCGGGCGCGGAGACCCAGTACTTC
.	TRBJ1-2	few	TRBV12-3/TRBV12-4	CASTSRRRSNYGYTF	TGTGCCAGCACCTCAAGACGGAGATCTAACTATGGCTACACCTTC
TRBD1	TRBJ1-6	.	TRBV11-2	CASSFGQGFNSPLHF	TGTGCCAGCAGCTTTGGACAGGGGTTTAATTCACCCCTCCACTTT
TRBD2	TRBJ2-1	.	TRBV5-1	CASSLAGERPYNEQFF	TGCGCCAGCAGCTTAGCGGGAGAGCGCCCCTACAATGAGCAGTTCTTC
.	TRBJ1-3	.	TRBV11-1	CASSLARGGSGNTIYF	TGTGCCAGCAGCTTAGCAAGGGGGGGCTCTGGAAACACCATATATTTT
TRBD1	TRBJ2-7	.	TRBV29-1	CSALGQSYEQYF	TGCAGCGCCCTGGGACAGTCCTACGAGCAGTACTTC
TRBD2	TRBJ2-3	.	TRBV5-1	CASSWGGRETDTQYF	TGCGCCAGCAGCTGGGGCGGGAGAGAAACAGATACGCAGTATTTT
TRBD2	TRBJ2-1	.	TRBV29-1	CSVDLATLAGEVGEQFF	TGCAGCGTTGATCTCGCGACACTAGCGGGAGAGGTAGGGGAGCAGTTCTTC
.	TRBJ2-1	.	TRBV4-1	CASSQDGGPRNEQFF	TGCGCCAGCAGCCAAGATGGGGGACCTCGCAATGAGCAGTTCTTC
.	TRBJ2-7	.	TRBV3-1	CASSQDRTWAYEQYF	TGTGCCAGCAGCCAAGATCGCACCTGGGCCTACGAGCAGTACTTC
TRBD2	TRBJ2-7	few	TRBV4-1	CASSQDSGRGSYEQYF	TGCGCCAGCAGCCAAGATAGCGGGAGAGGGTCCTACGAGCAGTACTTC
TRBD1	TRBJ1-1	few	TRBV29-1	CSEISGTGGGEAFF	TGCAGCGAGATCTCCGGGACAGGGGGAGGTGAAGCTTTCTTT
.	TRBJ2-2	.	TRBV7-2	CASSSARSSASTGELFF	TGTGCCAGCAGCTCCGCGCGGTCCTCGGCGAGCACCGGGGAGCTGTTTTTT
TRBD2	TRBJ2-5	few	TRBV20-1	CSARGGSGGPGETQYF	TGCAGTGCTAGAGGAGGATCGGGAGGGCCTGGGGAGACCCAGTACTTC
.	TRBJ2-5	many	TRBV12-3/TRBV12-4	CASSFIGETQYF	TGTGCCAGCAGTTTCATTGGAGAGACCCAGTACTTC
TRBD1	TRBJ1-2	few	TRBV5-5	CASRRRTGGIDGYTF	TGTGCCAGCAGACGGCGGACAGGGGGTATTGATGGCTACACCTTC
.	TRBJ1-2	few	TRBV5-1	CASSPRGPGGYTF	TGCGCCAGCAGCCCGCGGGGGCCGGGGGGCTACACCTTC
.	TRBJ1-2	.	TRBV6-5	CASSYSERDHYGYTF	TGTGCCAGCAGTTACTCCGAGAGGGACCACTATGGCTACACCTTC
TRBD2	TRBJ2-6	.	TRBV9	CASSFGLAGNSGANVLTF	TGTGCCAGCAGCTTCGGACTAGCGGGGAACTCTGGGGCCAACGTCCTGACTTTC
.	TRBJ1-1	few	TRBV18	CASSRSVNTEAFF	TGTGCCAGCTCACGTTCGGTGAACACTGAAGCTTTCTTT
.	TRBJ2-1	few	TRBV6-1	CASGTRGFTYNEQFF	TGTGCCAGCGGAACTAGGGGGTTTACCTACAATGAGCAGTTCTTC
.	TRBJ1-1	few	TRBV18	CASSPLEGDTEAFF	TGTGCCAGCTCACCATTGGAGGGTGACACTGAAGCTTTCTTT
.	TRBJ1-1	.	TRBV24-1	CATSDGHSAFF	TGTGCCACCAGTGATGGACATTCAGCTTTCTTT
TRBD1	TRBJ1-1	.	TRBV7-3	CASSRSGTGRAGIPEAFF	TGTGCCAGCAGCCGCTCCGGGACAGGTCGGGCGGGGATCCCTGAAGCTTTCTTT
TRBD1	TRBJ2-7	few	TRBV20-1	CSARDQYAGTGNEQYF	TGCAGTGCTAGAGATCAATATGCCGGGACAGGGAATGAGCAGTACTTC
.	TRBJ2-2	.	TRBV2	CASRRDLTTTGELFF	TGTGCCAGCAGGCGGGACCTAACAACCACCGGGGAGCTGTTTTTT
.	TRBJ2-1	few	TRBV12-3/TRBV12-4	CASSSFGESKQFF	TGTGCCAGCAGTAGTTTCGGGGAATCCAAGCAGTTCTTC
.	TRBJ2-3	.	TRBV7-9	CASSLSELDTQYF	TGTGCCAGCAGTCTTTCGGAGCTGGATACGCAGTATTTT
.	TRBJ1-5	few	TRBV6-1	CASGRGRGDQPQHF	TGTGCCAGCGGGCGAGGCCGAGGGGATCAGCCCCAGCATTTT
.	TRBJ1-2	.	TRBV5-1	CASSLDGGGYTF	TGCGCCAGCAGCTTGGACGGGGGTGGCTACACCTTC
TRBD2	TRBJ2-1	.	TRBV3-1	CASSLSGTTREQFF	TGTGCCAGCAGCCTTTCCGGGACTACACGTGAGCAGTTCTTC
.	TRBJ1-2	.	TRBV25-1	CASSAPLGGGYTF	TGTGCCAGCAGTGCACCGTTAGGGGGTGGCTACACCTTC
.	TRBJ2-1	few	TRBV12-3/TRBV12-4	CASSLTGRNYNEQFF	TGTGCCAGCAGTTTGACGGGACGCAATTACAATGAGCAGTTCTTC
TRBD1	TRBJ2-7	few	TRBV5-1	CASRPGTGGSYEQYF	TGCGCCAGCAGACCCGGGACAGGGGGCTCCTACGAGCAGTACTTC
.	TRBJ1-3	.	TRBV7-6	CASSGGTLGNTIYF	TGTGCCAGCAGCGGGGGGACGCTGGGAAACACCATATATTTT
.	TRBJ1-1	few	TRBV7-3	CASSLTGGGITEAFF	TGTGCCAGCAGCTTAACAGGGGGAGGAATCACTGAAGCTTTCTTT
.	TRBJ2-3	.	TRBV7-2	CASSFGAGNTDTQYF	TGTGCCAGCAGCTTCGGGGCGGGGAACACAGATACGCAGTATTTT
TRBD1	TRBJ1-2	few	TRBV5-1	CASSEPGTGTVYGYTF	TGCGCCAGCAGTGAACCCGGGACAGGGACGGTTTATGGCTACACCTTC
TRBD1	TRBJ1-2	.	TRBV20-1	CSARGRDSHRGGYTF	TGCAGTGCTAGGGGACGGGACAGCCACAGGGGGGGCTACACCTTC
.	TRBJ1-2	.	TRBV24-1	CATSDAFYGYTF	TGTGCCACCAGTGATGCCTTCTATGGCTACACCTTC
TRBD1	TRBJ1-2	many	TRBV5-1	CASSPGQGDGYTF	TGCGCCAGCAGCCCCGGACAGGGCGATGGCTACACCTTC
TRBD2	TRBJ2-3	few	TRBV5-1	CASSLLLAGGPSTDTQYF	TGCGCCAGCAGCTTGTTACTAGCGGGAGGCCCGAGCACAGATACGCAGTATTTT
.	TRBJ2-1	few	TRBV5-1	CASSLDRTTYNEQFF	TGCGCCAGCAGCCTCGACCGAACCACCTACAATGAGCAGTTCTTC
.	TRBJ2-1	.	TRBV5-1	CASSLAVTSSSYNEQFF	TGCGCCAGCAGCTTGGCTGTAACTAGCTCATCCTACAATGAGCAGTTCTTC
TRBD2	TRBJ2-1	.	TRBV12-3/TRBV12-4	CASSPGLADAYNEQFF	TGTGCCAGCAGCCCCGGACTAGCGGACGCCTACAATGAGCAGTTCTTC
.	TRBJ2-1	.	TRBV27	CASSSPGTPTYNEQFF	TGTGCCAGCAGTTCTCCCGGGACACCGACCTACAATGAGCAGTTCTTC
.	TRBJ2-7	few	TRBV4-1	CASSQGAVENEQYF	TGCGCCAGCAGCCAGGGGGCTGTCGAAAACGAGCAGTACTTC
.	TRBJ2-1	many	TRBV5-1	CASSLVEAEQFF	TGCGCCAGCAGCTTGGTTGAAGCGGAGCAGTTCTTC
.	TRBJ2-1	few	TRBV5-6	CASSLARVQQFF	TGTGCCAGCAGCTTGGCCCGGGTCCAGCAGTTCTTC
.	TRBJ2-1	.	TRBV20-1	CSARVVNEQFF	TGCAGTGCTAGAGTGGTGAATGAGCAGTTCTTC
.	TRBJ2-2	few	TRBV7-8	CASSLTRLVDGELFF	TGTGCCAGCAGCCTTACCCGACTAGTAGACGGGGAGCTGTTTTTT